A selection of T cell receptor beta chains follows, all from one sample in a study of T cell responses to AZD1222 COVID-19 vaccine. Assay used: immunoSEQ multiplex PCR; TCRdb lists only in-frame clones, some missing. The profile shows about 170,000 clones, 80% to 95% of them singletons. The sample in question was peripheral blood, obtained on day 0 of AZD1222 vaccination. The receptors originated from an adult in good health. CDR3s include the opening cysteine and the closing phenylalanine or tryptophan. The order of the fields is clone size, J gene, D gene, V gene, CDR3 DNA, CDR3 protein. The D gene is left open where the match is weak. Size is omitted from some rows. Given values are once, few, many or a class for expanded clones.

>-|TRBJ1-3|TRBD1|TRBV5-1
TGCGCCAGCAGCCTTACCCTCAGACAGGGATCCATTGGAAACACCATATATTTT
CASSLTLRQGSIGNTIYF
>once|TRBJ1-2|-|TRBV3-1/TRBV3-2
TGTGCCAGCACCGACTCAGGGGATTGGGGCTACACCTTC
CASTDSGDWGYTF
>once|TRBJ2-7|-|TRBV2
TGTGCCAGCAGTGAATCTCTAGCGAGAACCTACGAGCAGTACTTC
CASSESLARTYEQYF
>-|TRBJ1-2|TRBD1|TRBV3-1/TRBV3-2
TGTGCCAGCAGCCAAGATAGTACAGGGGCCCGATCTTCCTATGGCTACACCTTC
CASSQDSTGARSSYGYTF
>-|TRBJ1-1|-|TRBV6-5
TGTGCCAGCAGTCGGGCCACAGCACCTGAAGCTTTCTTT
CASSRATAPEAFF
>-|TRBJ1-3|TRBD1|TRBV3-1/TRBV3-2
TGTGCCAGCAGCCTCCGGGACAGGGGAGGAAACACCATATATTTT
CASSLRDRGGNTIYF
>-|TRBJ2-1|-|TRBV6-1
TGTGCCAGCAGTGAACCGCCCAATGAGCAGTTCTTC
CASSEPPNEQFF
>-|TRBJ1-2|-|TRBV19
TGTGCCAGTAGTATTTGGGATGGCTACACCTTC
CASSIWDGYTF
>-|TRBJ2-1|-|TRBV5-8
TGTGCCAGCAGCTCGACGGGACTTTCGAGCTCCTACAATGAGCAGTTCTTC
CASSSTGLSSSYNEQFF
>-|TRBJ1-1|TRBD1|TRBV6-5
TGTGCCAGCAGTCGGGACAGTAAGAACACTGAAGCTTTCTTT
CASSRDSKNTEAFF
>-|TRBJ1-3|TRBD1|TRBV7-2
TGTGCCAGCAGCCCACAGGGGGCGAGAAACACCATATATTTT
CASSPQGARNTIYF
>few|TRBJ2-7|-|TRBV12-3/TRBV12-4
TGTGCCAGCGCAGGGAGACGCGACGAGCAGTACTTC
CASAGRRDEQYF
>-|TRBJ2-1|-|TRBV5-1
TGCGCCAGCAGCCCCGGAACCTTACGGGGATACAATGAGCAGTTCTTC
CASSPGTLRGYNEQFF
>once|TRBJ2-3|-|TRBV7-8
TGTGCCAGCAGCTCCCCGCCGGGGGTTTTAGATACGCAGTATTTT
CASSSPPGVLDTQYF
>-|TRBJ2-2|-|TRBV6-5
TGTGGAGCGGTTACAGGGACCACCGGGGAGCTGTTTTTT
CGAVTGTTGELFF
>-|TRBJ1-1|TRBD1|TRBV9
TGTGCCAGCAGCGTAGTCATCGGGGACAGGGCCACTGAAGCTTTCTTT
CASSVVIGDRATEAFF
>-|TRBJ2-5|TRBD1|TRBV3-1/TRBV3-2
TGTGCCAGCAGCTATTCGGACAGGGCAGAGACCCAGTACTTC
CASSYSDRAETQYF
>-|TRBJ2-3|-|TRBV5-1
TGCGCCAGCAGCCTGAACCCACGGCGAGAAGATACGCAGTATTTT
CASSLNPRREDTQYF
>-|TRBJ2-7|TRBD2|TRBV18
TGTGCCAGCTCACCGTTGCCTAGCGGCTCCTACGAGCAGTACTTC
CASSPLPSGSYEQYF
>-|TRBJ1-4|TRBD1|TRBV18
TGTGCCAGCTCACCCGGGACAGGGGCTAATGAAAAACTGTTTTTT
CASSPGTGANEKLFF
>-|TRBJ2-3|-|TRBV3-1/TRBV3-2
TGTGCCAGCAGCCAAGCAGCGGATACGCAGTATTTT
CASSQAADTQYF
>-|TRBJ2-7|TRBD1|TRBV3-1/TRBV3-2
TGTGCCAGCAGCCCAAGACAGGGAGCTACCTACGAGCAGTACTTC
CASSPRQGATYEQYF
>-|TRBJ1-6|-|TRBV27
TGTGCCAGCAGTGGGGTAGGGTATAGGAATTCACCCCTCCACTTT
CASSGVGYRNSPLHF
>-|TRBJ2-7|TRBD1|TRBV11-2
TGTGCCAGCAGCCACACAGGGGGCGCAGAGCAGTACTTC
CASSHTGGAEQYF
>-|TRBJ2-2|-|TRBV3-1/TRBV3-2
TGTGCCAGCAGCCAAGGGGAAACAGCCCAAGACACCGGGGAGCTGTTTTTT
CASSQGETAQDTGELFF
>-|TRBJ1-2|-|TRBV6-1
TGTGCCAGCAGTGAAAGGGGCTATGGCTACACCTTC
CASSERGYGYTF
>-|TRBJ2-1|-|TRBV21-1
TGTGCCAGCCCTCACCGCCAAGCCTCCTACAATGAGCAGTTCTTC
CASPHRQASYNEQFF
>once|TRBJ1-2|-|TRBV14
TGTGCCAGCAGCCAAGAGCGAGTGGGCTATGGCTACACCTTC
CASSQERVGYGYTF
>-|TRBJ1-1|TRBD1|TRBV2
TGTGCCAGCAGTTTCGACAGGGTAACTGAAGCTTTCTTT
CASSFDRVTEAFF
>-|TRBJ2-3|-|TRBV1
TGCACCAGCAGCCTGGGGCTGAGCACAGATACGCAGTATTTT
CTSSLGLSTDTQYF
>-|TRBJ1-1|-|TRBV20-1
TGCAGTGCTAGAAGGGATGGAGCTTTCTTT
CSARRDGAFF
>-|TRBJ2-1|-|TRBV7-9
TGTGCCAGCAGCTTGCCACTACCGTCTAATGAGCAGTTCTTC
CASSLPLPSNEQFF
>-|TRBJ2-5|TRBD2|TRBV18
TGTGCCAGCTCACTGGTAGCGGGAAACCAAGAGACCCAGTACTTC
CASSLVAGNQETQYF
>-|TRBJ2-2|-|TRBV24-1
TGTGCCACCAGTGCTCGAGGCACCGGGGAGCTGTTTTTT
CATSARGTGELFF
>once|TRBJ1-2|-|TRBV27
TGTGCCAGCAAGACCTTAGGGATAAAAGGAGGCTACACCTTC
CASKTLGIKGGYTF
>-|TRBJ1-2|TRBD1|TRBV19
TGTGCCAGTAGTCCTAACCGGGACAGGGAAAGCTACACCTTC
CASSPNRDRESYTF
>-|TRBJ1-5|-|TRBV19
TGTGCCAGTAGTATGAAGGGAGGGAGGGGGATTTTAAGCAATCAGCCCCAGCATTTT
CASSMKGGRGILSNQPQHF
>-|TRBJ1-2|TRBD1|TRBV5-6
TGTGCCAGCAGCTCCGACAGGGGAGCTGACACCTTC
CASSSDRGADTF
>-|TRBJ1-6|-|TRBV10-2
TGCGCCAGCACCCTACAGGGAAACTCCTATAATTCACCCCTCCACTTT
CASTLQGNSYNSPLHF
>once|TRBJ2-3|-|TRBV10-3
TGTGCCATCAGTGAGAGGGGCGCCACAGATACGCAGTATTTT
CAISERGATDTQYF
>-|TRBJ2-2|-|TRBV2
TGTGCCAGCAGTGAACCGATAAGGACCGGGGAGCTGTTTTTT
CASSEPIRTGELFF
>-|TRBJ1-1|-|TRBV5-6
TGTGCCAGCAGCCGGGGGGACCCCAACACTGAAGCTTTCTTT
CASSRGDPNTEAFF
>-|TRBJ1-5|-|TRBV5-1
TGCGCCAGCAGTTGGGGGTCAGGGGGCAATCAGCCCCAGCATTTT
CASSWGSGGNQPQHF
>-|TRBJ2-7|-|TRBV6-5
TGTGCCAGCAGTCCCCTCTACGAGCAGTACTTC
CASSPLYEQYF
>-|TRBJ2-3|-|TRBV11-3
TGTGCCAGCAGCTTAGGCTCGGTAGGTACGCAGTATTTT
CASSLGSVGTQYF
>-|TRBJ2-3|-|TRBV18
TGTGCCAGCTCACCCTTGGACAGTGGAAGGGGCACAGATACGCAGTATTTT
CASSPLDSGRGTDTQYF
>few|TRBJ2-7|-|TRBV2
TGTGCCAGCAGTGACCGGACGGCCTACGAGCAGTACTTC
CASSDRTAYEQYF
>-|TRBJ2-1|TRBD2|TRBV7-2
TGTGCCAGCAGCCTACTCAACGGACTAGCCTCCAATGAGCAGTTCTTC
CASSLLNGLASNEQFF
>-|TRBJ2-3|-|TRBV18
TGTGCCAGCTCCGCGGTTCCCGAGTACAGGGGAGGAGATACGCAGTATTTT
CASSAVPEYRGGDTQYF
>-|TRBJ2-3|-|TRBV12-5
TGTGCTAGTGGTTTGTTGGGGGCGGCGAGCACAGATACGCAGTATTTT
CASGLLGAASTDTQYF
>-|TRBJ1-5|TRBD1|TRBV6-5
TGTGCCATCGCACGACGGGGACAGGGTGGCCAGCCCCAGCATTTT
CAIARRGQGGQPQHF
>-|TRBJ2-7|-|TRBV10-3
TGTGCCATAGCCGGGACGGAGACCCCCTACGAGCAGTACTTC
CAIAGTETPYEQYF